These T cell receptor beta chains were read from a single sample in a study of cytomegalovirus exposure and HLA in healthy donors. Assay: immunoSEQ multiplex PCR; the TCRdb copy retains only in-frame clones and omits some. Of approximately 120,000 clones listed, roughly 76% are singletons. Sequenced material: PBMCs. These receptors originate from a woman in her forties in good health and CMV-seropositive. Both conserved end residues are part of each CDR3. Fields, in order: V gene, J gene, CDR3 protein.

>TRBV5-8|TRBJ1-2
CASSRDRGQNGYTF
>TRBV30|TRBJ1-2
CAWGTAYYGYTF
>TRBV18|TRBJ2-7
CASSPFEWDRESYEQYF
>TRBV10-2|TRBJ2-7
CASRWTGGYEQYF
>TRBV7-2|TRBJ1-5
CASSLVSGGSGSNQPQHF
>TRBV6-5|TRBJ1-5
CASSPAGSNQPQHF
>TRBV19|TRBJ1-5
CASSSGGAGNQPQHF
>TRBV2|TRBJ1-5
CASSDRRPGQPQHF
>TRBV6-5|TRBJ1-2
CASTTRGNGYTF
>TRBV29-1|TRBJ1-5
CSAGDTYQPQHF
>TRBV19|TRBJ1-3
CASRWTGGNTIYF
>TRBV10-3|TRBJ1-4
CAISDTTGTNEKLFF
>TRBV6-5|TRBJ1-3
CASRGTGGNTIYF
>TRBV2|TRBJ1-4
CASSELAETIEKLFF
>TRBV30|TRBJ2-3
CAWSKSGTGGSLAQYF
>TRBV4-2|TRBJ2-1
CASSQDFSYNEQFF
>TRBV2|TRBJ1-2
CASSESTGGSGYTF
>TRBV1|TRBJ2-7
CTSSPGQEDYEQYF
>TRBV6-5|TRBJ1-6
CASKWTGVSPLHF
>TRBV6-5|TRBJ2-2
CASSYEAGRAGELFF
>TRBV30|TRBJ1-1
CAWSLTLNTEAFF
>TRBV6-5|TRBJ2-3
CASSWRGTDTQYF
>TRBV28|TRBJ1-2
CASSLWSEGYTF
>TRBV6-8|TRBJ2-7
CASRGTGPYEQYF
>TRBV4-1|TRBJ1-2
CASSQDVGLGYYGYTF
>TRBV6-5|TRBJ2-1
CASSTQGDEQFF
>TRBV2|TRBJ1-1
CARRRGRTMNTEAFF
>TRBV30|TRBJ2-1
CAWGPGTFYNEQFF
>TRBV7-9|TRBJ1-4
CASSLAGTGEKLFF